The 28 T cell receptor beta chains presented below share a single source sample, sequenced in a study of blood T cell repertoires in COVID-19. Sequenced by immunoSEQ multiplex PCR; TCRdb stores in-frame clones only, minus some. Among roughly 240,000 clones, roughly 87% were seen once, and the ten largest hold 2.5% to 3%. Sequencing was performed on PBMCs or T cells enriched from blood (not recorded which). Every receptor here comes from a woman in her thirties with acute COVID-19.

This clone appeared once. This sequence joins TRBV7-9 and TRBJ1-1; D unresolved. Germline-derived CDR1 and CDR2 are SEHNR and FQNEAQ (reference sequence). The CDR3 is 13 residues long. The V end lost 5 bases, the J end lost 8 bases, and 15 bases lay between the germline ends. CDR3 in amino acids: CASSPRSREEAFF. Written as DNA, the CDR3 is TGTGCCAGCAGCCCAAGGTCGCGGGAAGAAGCTTTCTTT.

The gene calls are TRBV10-1 and TRBJ1-2; D is possibly TRBD1 (5 bases). Trimming cost V 2 bases and J 4 bases, with 8 bases left between them. CDR1 and CDR2 (germline): WNHNN, SYGVQD (reference sequence). CDR3 length equals 13 residues. In nucleotides, the CDR3 is TGCGCCAGCAGTGAGAGGGGAAGCTATGGCTACACCTTC. It translates to CASSERGSYGYTF.

This clone was observed a handful of times. The V call is TRBV5-4, the J call TRBJ1-1, with D unclear. The V gene lost 1 base and the J gene lost 2 bases, with 3 bases spanning the gap. Germline CDR1 and CDR2: SGHNT and YYREEE (reference sequence). The CDR3 totals 12 residues. DNA for the CDR3: TGTGCCAGCAGCTTGATAAACACTGAAGCTTTCTTT. It specifies CASSLINTEAFF.

The rearrangement links TRBV4-3 to TRBJ1-6; maybe TRBD1 (5 bases). Germline lookup yields CDR1 LGHNA and CDR2 YSLEER. CDR3 length: 15 amino acids. The V and J ends lost 0 bases and 11 bases respectively, with 14 bases between them. The CDR3 bases are TGCGCCAGCAGCCAAGATGGGAGGCCAGGGACACCCCTCCACTTT. Translated, it gives CASSQDGRPGTPLHF.

The V gene is TRBV5-5, the J gene TRBJ2-5, with D perhaps TRBD1 (5 bases). CDR1 is SGHKS, CDR2 YYEKEE, per germline (reference sequence). V was trimmed by 0 bases and J by 5 bases, leaving 11 bases between them. The CDR3 has 14 amino acids. The CDR3 DNA reads as TGTGCCAGCAGCTTGGACCTGACAGAGGAGACCCAGTACTTC. Translated: CASSLDLTEETQYF. Looking up the rest from reference TRBV5-5 and TRBJ2-5 gives the full variable domain: DAGVTQSPTHLIKTRGQQVTLRCSPISGHKSVSWYQQVLGQGPQFIFQYYEKEERGRGNFPDRFSARQFPNYSSELNVNALLLGDSALYLCASSLDLTEETQYFGPGTRLLVL.

This clone was recorded a few times. V and J are TRBV5-1 and TRBJ1-6, with 8 bases identical to TRBD1. Looked up from germline, CDR1 is SGHRS and CDR2 is YFSETQ. The trim removed 7 bases at V and 6 bases at J, leaving 6 bases unmatched. This CDR3 contains 14 residues. In nucleotides, the CDR3 is TGCGCCAGCTCAGGGGGCCACCCTAATTCACCCCTCCACTTT. Translating it yields CASSGGHPNSPLHF.

The chain employs TRBV30 and TRBJ2-3; TRBD2 agrees at 8 bases. Looked up from germline, CDR1 is GTSNPN and CDR2 is SVGIG (reference sequence). This CDR3 region has 14 residues. Trimming took 3 bases from V and 4 from J; bases not matched to a gene: 6. As DNA, the CDR3 is TGTGCCTGGAGGCTTAGCGGGGCCTCAGATACGCAGTATTTT. Amino acid sequence: CAWRLSGASDTQYF.

The chain combines TRBV29-1 with TRBJ1-5; D is unresolved. CDR3 length: 14 amino acids. The V and J ends lost 6 bases and 1 base respectively, with 13 bases between them. Germline CDR1 is SQVTM and CDR2 is ANQGSEA. CDR3 sequence reads: CSVLVGESNQPQHF. The DNA of the CDR3 is TGCAGCGTCCTGGTGGGAGAGAGCAATCAGCCCCAGCATTTT. The full variable domain, rest sourced from reference TRBV29-1 and TRBJ1-5, is SAVISQKPSRDICQRGTSLTIQCQVDSQVTMMFWYRQQPGQSLTLIATANQGSEATYESGFVIDKFPISRPNLTFSTLTVSNMSPEDSSIYLCSVLVGESNQPQHFGDGTRLSIL.

This chain joins TRBV7-8 and TRBJ1-3, with D possibly TRBD1 on 5 matching bases. Trimming stripped 1 base from V and 2 bases from J, with 9 bases between. This CDR3 spans 15 amino acids. CDR1 is SGHVS, CDR2 FQNEAQ, per germline. CDR3 sequence: CASSLGGGAGNTIYF. The CDR3 region has the DNA TGTGCCAGCAGCTTAGGGGGAGGGGCTGGAAACACCATATATTTT. The full variable domain, completed using reference TRBV7-8 and TRBJ1-3, is GAGVSQSPRYKVAKRGQDVALRCDPISGHVSLFWYQQALGQGPEFLTYFQNEAQLDKSGLPSDRFFAERPEGSVSTLKIQRTQQEDSAVYLCASSLGGGAGNTIYFGEGSWLTVV.

The chain links TRBV5-1 to TRBJ2-7, with TRBD1 identical over 8 bases. The J segment lost 5 bases and the V segment lost 2 bases, leaving 6 bases of the junction unmatched. This CDR3 region has 14 residues. Germline V gene sequence: CDR1 SGHRS, CDR2 YFSETQ. CDR3 sequence reads: CASSLKTGEDEQYF. The CDR3 DNA follows: TGCGCCAGCAGCTTAAAGACAGGGGAGGACGAGCAGTACTTC.

The chain is built from TRBV6-5 and TRBJ1-2; 7 positions match TRBD1. CDR1 and CDR2 (germline): MNHEY, SVGAGI. This CDR3 contains 14 residues. J lost 4 bases, V lost 2 bases, and 4 bases had no gene match. CDR3 in amino acids: CASSYLAGGYGYTF. DNA for the CDR3: TGTGCCAGCAGTTACCTAGCAGGGGGCTATGGCTACACCTTC.

This clone appeared a single time. This chain joins TRBV2 and TRBJ2-6; TRBD2 matches 8 bases. The CDR3 is made up of 16 amino acids. CDR1 SNHLY and CDR2 FYNNEI come from the germline V gene. Unmatched junction bases numbered 6, after V lost 7 bases and J lost 1 base. CDR3 sequence reads: CASTIAGPSGANVLTF. The CDR3 region has the DNA TGTGCCAGCACCATAGCGGGGCCATCTGGGGCCAACGTCCTGACTTTC.

Here the CDR3 reads CASSYSKRETQYF. As DNA, the CDR3 is TGTGCCAGCAGTTACTCGAAGAGAGAGACCCAGTACTTC. V is TRBV6-5 and J is TRBJ2-5, with D unresolved. The CDR3 length is 13 residues. The V and J ends lost 0 bases and 4 bases respectively, with 6 bases between them. CDR1 is MNHEY and CDR2 is SVGAGI in the germline V gene.

The chain employs TRBV2 and TRBJ1-2; 8 bases are shared with TRBD1. The germline gives CDR1 SNHLY, CDR2 FYNNEI. The V gene end was trimmed by 6 bases and the J gene end by 8 bases; junction bases not matched to a gene: 11. The CDR3 consists of 14 residues. The CDR3 DNA reads TGTGCCAGCAGACCGACAGGGGAATTGCGCGGCTACACCTTC. It yields the protein CASRPTGELRGYTF.

The J gene is TRBJ1-1, the V gene TRBV4-1; perhaps TRBD1 as D (5 bases). Deletions cut 3 bases from V and 5 bases from J, with 10 bases between. The CDR3 sequence is 13 residues long. CDR1 is MGHRA, CDR2 YSYEKL, per germline. The CDR3 protein is CASSQGLATEAFF. The CDR3 bases are TGCGCCAGCAGCCAGGGGCTCGCGACTGAAGCTTTCTTT.

The V call is TRBV7-9, the J call TRBJ2-1; 8 bases match TRBD1. The CDR3 consists of 15 residues. Germline values: CDR1 SEHNR, CDR2 FQNEAQ (reference sequence). V lost 3 bases, J lost 2 bases, and 3 bases stayed unmatched. CDR3 nucleotide sequence: TGTGCCAGCAGCTTCGAGACAGGGGCCTACAATGAGCAGTTCTTC. Its protein is CASSFETGAYNEQFF.

This clone was counted a few times. The chain links TRBV11-1 to TRBJ1-1; no clear D. The germline V and J ends were trimmed by 3 bases and 2 bases, with 10 bases remaining between them. The CDR3 has 14 residues. Germline lookup yields CDR1 SGHAT and CDR2 FQDESV (reference sequence). CDR3 in amino acids: CASSLRQFNTEAFF. The CDR3 region has the DNA TGTGCCAGCAGCTTGAGGCAGTTTAACACTGAAGCTTTCTTT.

The rearrangement uses TRBV5-4 and TRBJ2-6, with a tentative D call TRBD1 (6 bases). With 4 bases removed from V and 2 bases from J, the gap between germline ends came to 16 bases. CDR3 length: 17 residues. Germline V CDR1 and CDR2: SGHNT, YYREEE (reference sequence). The CDR3 loop is CASSPAPTGTGANVLTF. The CDR3 nucleotides read TGTGCCAGCAGCCCGGCCCCAACAGGGACTGGGGCCAACGTCCTGACTTTC.

V is TRBV11-2 and J is TRBJ1-1; D is perhaps TRBD1 (6 bases). The CDR3 loop spans 13 amino acids. The V end was cut by 4 bases, the J end by 1 base, with 7 bases between. Germline V gene sequence: CDR1 SGHAT, CDR2 FQNNGV. The chain's CDR3 is CASSSDRNTEAFF. The CDR3 nucleotides are TGTGCCAGCAGCTCGGACAGGAACACTGAAGCTTTCTTT.

This chain uses TRBV19 with TRBJ1-5; unclear D gene. The CDR3 spans 14 residues. The germline CDR1 and CDR2 sequences are LNHDA and SQIVND (reference sequence). The V end was cut by 5 bases, the J end by 7 bases, with 15 bases between. CDR3 coding DNA: TGTGCCAGTAGTGGCCCAGGAAATTACCAGCCCCAGCATTTT. This codes for CASSGPGNYQPQHF.

The chain links TRBV6-5 to TRBJ2-3; 10 bases fit TRBD2. This CDR3 is 14 amino acids long. Trimming removed 4 bases from V and 5 bases from J; junction bases left unmatched: 3. Germline V gives CDR1 MNHEY, CDR2 SVGAGI. The CDR3 DNA is TGTGCCAGCAGTTCCCTAGCGGGGGTAGATACGCAGTATTTT. Translated, it gives CASSSLAGVDTQYF.

The rearrangement links TRBV24-1 to TRBJ2-3; 8 bases agree with TRBD1. The V segment lost 4 bases and the J segment 1 base; nucleotides outside the gene matches: 0. Germline CDR1 is KGHDR and CDR2 is SFDVKD. The CDR3 consists of 14 residues. CDR3 protein: CATSETGGTDTQYF. The CDR3 DNA is TGTGCCACCAGTGAGACAGGGGGCACAGATACGCAGTATTTT.

This clone was detected only once. This sequence joins TRBV12-3 or TRBV12-4 and TRBJ1-5; D gene uncertain. Trimming removed 1 base from V and 12 bases from J, with 10 bases in between. The CDR3 runs to 12 residues. DNA of the CDR3: TGTGCCAGCAGTTTAGGGTACTTAGACCAGCATTTT. Protein: CASSLGYLDQHF.

J is TRBJ1-5 and V is TRBV6-2 or TRBV6-3; weak D call: TRBD1 (5 bases). CDR3 length: 15 amino acids. Trimming cost V 5 bases and J 1 base, with 12 bases left between them. Germline assignment: CDR1 MNHEY and CDR2 SVGEGT. The CDR3 nucleotides are TGTGCCAGCAGTCGCTTTCAGGGAAGCAATCAGCCCCAGCATTTT. This translates into CASSRFQGSNQPQHF.

This clone has more than one count but fewer than ten. This rearrangement joins TRBV19 to TRBJ2-3, with 7 bases identical to TRBD2. CDR3 length: 15 residues. J was trimmed by 2 bases and V by 4 bases; bases with no gene match: 6. Per the germline V gene, CDR1 is LNHDA and CDR2 is SQIVND (reference sequence). The CDR3 protein is CASSKWGGSTDTQYF. CDR3 nucleotides: TGTGCCAGTAGTAAGTGGGGGGGGTCCACAGATACGCAGTATTTT.

The rearrangement links TRBV7-8 to TRBJ2-1; D unclear. The CDR3 extends over 13 amino acids. CDR1 is SGHVS, CDR2 FQNEAQ, per germline. The V end lost 4 bases, the J end lost 5 bases, and 9 bases lay between the germline ends. The CDR3 DNA is TGTGCCAGCAGCTCCCAGGCAGACAATGAGCAGTTCTTC. Translating gives CASSSQADNEQFF.

The chain recombines TRBV5-6 with TRBJ2-1; D is possibly TRBD1 (6 bases). CDR1 and CDR2 from the germline V gene are SGHDT and YYEEEE. The CDR3 is 14 amino acids. V was shortened by 3 bases and J by 4 bases, with 11 bases between the two germline ends. The CDR3, as DNA: TGTGCCAGCAGCTACCGGACAGAGTACAATGAGCAGTTCTTC. The encoded protein is CASSYRTEYNEQFF. Full variable domain (missing parts from reference TRBV5-6 and TRBJ2-1): DAGVTQSPTHLIKTRGQQVTLRCSPKSGHDTVSWYQQALGQGPQFIFQYYEEEERQRGNFPDRFSGHQFPNYSSELNVNALLLGDSALYLCASSYRTEYNEQFFGPGTRLTVL.

CDR3 sequence (DNA): TGTGCCAGCAGTTACCTACAGGGGGCGGGTGAAAAACTGTTTTTT. It specifies CASSYLQGAGEKLFF. The chain carries TRBV6-5 and TRBJ1-4; 9 nucleotides line up with TRBD1. Trimming removed 2 bases from V and 7 bases from J; junction bases left unmatched: 5. From germline, CDR1 is MNHEY and CDR2 SVGAGI. The CDR3 is 15 amino acids.